Presented here are 21 T cell receptor beta chains from one specimen sequenced in a study of identical twins. A single record per CDR3 protein comes from TCRdb applying MiXCR to the 5' RACE reads. This table holds fewer than 900,000 distinct CDR3 sequences, about 20% found once. The data also belong to a second study, concerning T cells expressing NK-cell markers.

Sequenced material: PBMCs. Source of these receptors: a young woman in good health.

This clonotype was detected a few times. The V and J genes are TRBV10-3 and TRBJ2-2; D possibly corresponds to TRBD1 (6 bases). The CDR3 length is 14 residues. The germline gives CDR1 ENHRY, CDR2 SYGVKD. V lost 4 bases and J 1 base, leaving 7 bases between the germline ends. The CDR3 reads CAISAGENTGELFF. CDR3 coding DNA: TGTGCCATCAGTGCAGGGGAGAACACCGGGGAGCTGTTTTTT.

The gene calls are TRBV7-9 and TRBJ1-5; possibly TRBD1 for D (6 bases). The CDR3 is made up of 16 amino acids. CDR1 is SEHNR, CDR2 FQNEAQ, per germline (reference sequence). With 3 bases removed from V and 3 bases from J, the gap between germline ends came to 15 bases. The CDR3 coding sequence is TGTGCCAGCAGCTTTGCCGGGGGCCGACTCAATCAGCCCCAGCATTTT. Its translation is CASSFAGGRLNQPQHF.

The CDR3 region is CASSLSSHSYNEQFF. The CDR3 region has the DNA TGTGCCAGCAGCTTAAGTTCGCACTCCTACAATGAGCAGTTCTTC. This chain uses TRBV11-2 with TRBJ2-1; D not resolved. The CDR3 loop spans 15 amino acids. The V gene lost 2 bases and the J gene lost 0 bases, with 8 bases spanning the gap. Germline assignment: CDR1 SGHAT and CDR2 FQNNGV. Full variable domain (outside the CDR3, taken from reference TRBV11-2 and TRBJ2-1): EAGVAQSPRYKIIEKRQSVAFWCNPISGHATLYWYQQILGQGPKLLIQFQNNGVVDDSQLPKDRFSAERLKGVDSTLKIQPAKLEDSAVYLCASSLSSHSYNEQFFGPGTRLTVL.

The chain links TRBV5-1 to TRBJ1-1; TRBD1 is a possible D gene (6 bases). Germline assignment: CDR1 SGHRS and CDR2 YFSETQ. Trimming left V 1 base short and J 5 bases short, with 15 bases between. There are 15 residues in the CDR3. CDR3 in DNA: TGCGCCAGCAGCTTGTTGGGGGGCGCGAAAACTGAAGCTTTCTTT. Translation: CASSLLGGAKTEAFF. Filled out from reference TRBV5-1 and TRBJ1-1, the complete variable domain reads KAGVTQTPRYLIKTRGQQVTLSCSPISGHRSVSWYQQTPGQGLQFLFEYFSETQRNKGNFPGRFSGRQFSNSRSEMNVSTLELGDSALYLCASSLLGGAKTEAFFGQGTRLTVV.

Only a few counts were recorded for this clonotype. The chain is built from TRBV7-8 and TRBJ2-3; 7 positions agree with TRBD2. The CDR3 is made up of 16 amino acids. Germline values: CDR1 SGHVS, CDR2 FQNEAQ. V lost 5 bases and J lost 1; bases outside the gene matches: 9. Written as DNA, the CDR3 is TGTGCCAGCAGCACCTGGACTAGGCCCGGCACAGATACGCAGTATTTT. It specifies CASSTWTRPGTDTQYF.

The chain combines TRBV6-1 with TRBJ1-1; possible D gene TRBD1, 6 bases. The germline V gene has CDR1 MNHNS and CDR2 SASEGT. V lost 8 bases and J 0 bases, leaving 16 bases between the germline ends. CDR3 length: 15 residues. The CDR3 sequence: CASLDLGGMNTEAFF. As DNA, the CDR3 is TGTGCCAGCCTCGATCTGGGGGGCATGAACACTGAAGCTTTCTTT.

This clonotype was seen a few times. The gene calls are TRBV18 and TRBJ2-3; 8 positions agree with TRBD1. This CDR3 is 15 amino acids long. CDR1 is KGHSH and CDR2 is LQKENI in the germline V gene. Unmatched junction bases numbered 5, after V lost 1 base and J lost 5 bases. CDR3 sequence reads: CASSPQPTGGDTQYF. The DNA of the CDR3 is TGTGCCAGCTCACCACAACCCACAGGGGGAGATACGCAGTATTTT.

This chain uses TRBV7-8 with TRBJ2-7; 10 positions agree with TRBD2. V shed 0 bases and J 3 bases; nucleotides not matched to a gene: 11. CDR3 length equals 18 residues. Germline CDR1 reads SGHVS; CDR2 reads FQNEAQ. DNA of the CDR3: TGTGCCAGCAGCTTAGCGTGGAGTAGCGGGGGGTCTGGCTACGAGCAGTACTTC. Its protein product is CASSLAWSSGGSGYEQYF.

The gene calls are TRBV7-9 and TRBJ2-2; TRBD2 agrees at 7 bases. The CDR3 sequence is 15 residues long. V lost 5 bases, J lost 4 bases, and 7 bases stayed unmatched. Germline V gene data show CDR1 as SEHNR and CDR2 as FQNEAQ (reference sequence). CDR3 bases: TGTGCCAGCAGCCCCTCCGGGGGGACCACCGGGGAGCTGTTTTTT. This encodes CASSPSGGTTGELFF.

This clonotype was observed many times. The chain joins TRBV7-3 to TRBJ2-7; 8 bases line up with TRBD1. V lost 5 bases, J lost 3 bases, and 15 bases stayed unmatched. Germline V gene data show CDR1 as SGHTA and CDR2 as FQGTGA. CDR3 size: 17 residues. CDR3 in DNA: TGTGCCAGCAGCCTGCGCGCAAATAGACAGGGGTACTACGAGCAGTACTTC. Its translation is CASSLRANRQGYYEQYF.

This clonotype was seen a handful of times. The chain carries TRBV10-3 and TRBJ1-3, with TRBD1 as a possible D gene (5 bases). Germline CDR1 is ENHRY and CDR2 is SYGVKD. There are 16 residues in the CDR3. V was pared by 3 bases and J by 1 base, with 13 bases between. The CDR3 coding sequence is TGTGCCATCAGTGATTTCGACAGAACTTCTGGAAACACCATATATTTT. This translates into CAISDFDRTSGNTIYF.

The chain links TRBV29-1 to TRBJ2-2; D perhaps matches TRBD1 (5 bases). The V end lost 5 bases, the J end lost 4 bases, and 17 bases lay between the germline ends. This CDR3 is 15 amino acids long. The germline gives CDR1 SQVTM, CDR2 ANQGSEA. CDR3 loop: CSVLWGAVFTGELFF. The CDR3 DNA reads as TGCAGCGTTTTATGGGGCGCGGTGTTCACCGGGGAGCTGTTTTTT.

This clonotype turned up a few times. The chain combines TRBV20-1 with TRBJ2-6; 7 bases map to TRBD1. This CDR3 region has 16 residues. V lost 5 bases and J lost 0; bases outside the gene matches: 7. Germline CDR1 and CDR2: DFQATT and SNEGSKA (reference sequence). CDR3 nucleotides: TGCAGTGCTGGCAGGGGGACCCACTCTGGGGCCAACGTCCTGACTTTC. It codes for CSAGRGTHSGANVLTF.

This clonotype appeared a few times. The chain recombines TRBV9 with TRBJ2-3; TRBD1 matches 8 bases. CDR3 length: 15 residues. Germline loops: CDR1 SGDLS, CDR2 YYNGEE. V was pared by 6 bases and J by 1 base, with 7 bases of the junction left unmatched. The CDR3 sequence is CASTGTGYRTDTQYF. CDR3 nucleotide sequence: TGTGCCAGCACCGGGACAGGCTACCGCACAGATACGCAGTATTTT.

The chain has TRBV7-9 and TRBJ1-4, with a possible D match to TRBD1 (5 bases). Germline assignment: CDR1 SEHNR and CDR2 FQNEAQ (reference sequence). The CDR3 contains 12 residues. Trimming stripped 3 bases from V and 7 bases from J, with 6 bases between. The CDR3 bases are TGTGCCAGCAGCTTGCAGGGTGAAAAACTGTTTTTT. This codes for CASSLQGEKLFF.

V gene TRBV2 combines with J gene TRBJ2-1, with TRBD2 identical over 8 bases. The CDR3 runs to 15 residues. Germline V lookup: CDR1 SNHLY, CDR2 FYNNEI. V dropped 3 bases and J dropped 9; count of bases not matched to a gene: 10. CDR3 in DNA: TGTGCCAGCAGTGAGTACGGGAGGGCCTCCGGTGAGCAGTTCTTC. Protein sequence: CASSEYGRASGEQFF.

The chain is built from TRBV15 and TRBJ2-2, with no clear D. Germline V gene sequence: CDR1 LNHNV, CDR2 YYDKDF (reference sequence). The V gene lost 3 bases and the J gene lost 5 bases, with 7 bases spanning the gap. This CDR3 region has 13 residues. CDR3 nucleotide sequence: TGTGCCACCAGCAGGCCACAGACCGGGGAGCTGTTTTTT. Its translation is CATSRPQTGELFF.

This chain joins TRBV5-6 and TRBJ1-6, with a weak D call TRBD1 (6 bases). The V and J ends lost 6 bases and 0 bases respectively, with 13 bases between them. In germline, CDR1 is SGHDT, CDR2 YYEEEE. The CDR3 contains 16 residues. The CDR3: CASNPRGGSYNSPLHF. The CDR3 coding sequence is TGTGCCAGCAACCCCAGGGGCGGCTCCTATAATTCACCCCTCCACTTT.

This clonotype was counted at least ten times. This chain links TRBV10-3 with TRBJ2-1, with 9 bases matching TRBD1. This CDR3 region has 13 residues. CDR1 ENHRY and CDR2 SYGVKD come from the germline V gene. V was pared by 10 bases and J by 9 bases, with 10 bases of the junction left unmatched. The CDR3 spells CATGDREGAEQFF. The CDR3 region has the DNA TGTGCCACTGGGGACAGGGAAGGGGCTGAGCAGTTCTTC.

V gene TRBV12-3 or TRBV12-4 combines with J gene TRBJ2-1; D remains unclear. Trimming removed 7 bases at V and 5 bases at J, with 12 bases between. The CDR3 runs to 13 residues. This chain's CDR3 is CASISTRHNEQFF. In nucleotides, the CDR3 is TGTGCCAGCATCTCCACGCGCCACAATGAGCAGTTCTTC.

The CDR3 sequence is CASWDGPYNEQFF. In DNA, the CDR3 is TGTGCCAGTTGGGACGGCCCCTACAATGAGCAGTTCTTC. The V gene is TRBV12-3 or TRBV12-4, the J gene TRBJ2-1; D possibly uses TRBD1 or TRBD2 (5 bases each). The CDR3 has 13 amino acids. V lost 9 bases to trimming and J lost 2 bases, with 11 bases between them.